Presented here are 20 T cell receptor beta chains from one specimen sequenced in a study of blood T cells in healthy people across ages. The second PCR ran about 7 to 12 cycles with a sample-barcoded 5' primer and J-beta primers. TCRdb reanalysed the 5' RACE reads using MiXCR and keeps one entry per CDR3 protein. The sample comprises approximately 850,000 distinct CDR3 sequences, 58% of which are singletons, and about 20% rests with the top ten. Source material: blood. All receptors come from a man in his thirties or forties in good health.

The table lists this clonotype with a count of one. The V and J genes are TRBV20-1 and TRBJ2-1, with D perhaps matching TRBD1 or TRBD2 (5 bases each). The J call may be in error: the DNA end matches TRBJ2-7 better. There are 14 residues in the CDR3. Germline loops: CDR1 DFQATT, CDR2 SNEGSKA (reference sequence). The chain's CDR3 is CSAREPGPYNEQYF. CDR3 DNA: TGCAGTGCTAGAGAGCCGGGACCCTACAATGAGCAGTACTTC.

The J gene is TRBJ2-3, the V gene TRBV11-3, with TRBD2 identical over 8 bases. The germline V gene encodes CDR1 SGHNT and CDR2 YENEEA. The V gene end was trimmed by 2 bases and the J gene end by 6 bases; junction bases not matched to a gene: 7. This CDR3 has 15 amino acids. CDR3 DNA: TGTGCCAGCAGCTTAAACGGGGGGGGCGTCGATACGCAGTATTTT. This sequence encodes CASSLNGGGVDTQYF.

V gene TRBV7-2 combines with J gene TRBJ2-6; D may correspond to TRBD1 or TRBD2 (5 bases each). V dropped 4 bases and J dropped 6 bases, with 13 bases sitting between them. Germline CDR1 SGHTA, CDR2 FQGNSA. CDR3 length: 15 residues. The CDR3 loop is CASSSQVGEANVLTF. The CDR3 region has the DNA TGTGCCAGCAGCTCACAGGTCGGGGAGGCCAACGTCCTGACTTTC.

This rearrangement joins TRBV3-1 to TRBJ2-5, with a weak D call TRBD2 (6 bases). Looked up from germline, CDR1 is LGHDT and CDR2 is YNNKEL (reference sequence). Between the trimmed V and J ends, which lost 4 bases and 11 bases, there was a span of 23 bases. This CDR3 region has 15 residues. CDR3 sequence reads: CASSLTRMVGTEQYF. The CDR3 DNA reads as TGTGCCAGCAGCCTCACAAGAATGGTTGGGACTGAGCAGTACTTC.

The chain combines TRBV12-3 or TRBV12-4 with TRBJ1-2; no definite D call. This CDR3 region has 15 residues. Trimming shortened V by 5 bases and J by 1 base, and 14 bases separated the two germline ends. The CDR3 loop reads CASSKPTTRNYGYTF. CDR3 nucleotide sequence: TGTGCCAGCAGTAAACCTACGACACGTAACTATGGCTACACCTTC.

The chain uses TRBV6-1 and TRBJ2-1; TRBD2 aligns across 8 bases. CDR1 and CDR2 from the germline V gene are MNHNS and SASEGT. This CDR3 is built from 16 residues. Germline trimming cut 3 bases from V and 7 bases from J; bases unmatched to any gene: 11. The CDR3 coding sequence is TGTGCCAGCAGTGAGGGGGGACTAGTAATCTTGAATGAGCAGTTCTTC. This codes for CASSEGGLVILNEQFF.

This clonotype was counted many times. The rearrangement joins TRBV20-1 to TRBJ2-5, with D uncertain. V shed 3 bases and J shed 5 bases, with 4 bases lying between them. CDR1 DFQATT and CDR2 SNEGSKA come from the germline V gene (reference sequence). The CDR3 covers 10 residues. The CDR3 is CSASWETQYF. Here the CDR3 DNA reads TGCAGTGCTAGTTGGGAGACCCAGTACTTC.

CDR3 region: CASSSQDRDEQYF. The CDR3 nucleotides are TGTGCCAGCAGCTCTCAAGACAGGGACGAGCAGTACTTC. V is TRBV7-9 and J is TRBJ2-7; 7 nucleotides match TRBD1. In germline, CDR1 is SEHNR, CDR2 FQNEAQ (reference sequence). Trimming removed 4 bases from V and 5 bases from J; junction bases left unmatched: 5. This CDR3 comprises 13 residues. Looking up the rest from reference TRBV7-9 and TRBJ2-7 gives the full variable domain: DTGVSQNPRHKITKRGQNVTFRCDPISEHNRLYWYRQTLGQGPEFLTYFQNEAQLEKSRLLSDRFSAERPKGSFSTLEIQRTEQGDSAMYLCASSSQDRDEQYFGPGTRLTVT.

The rearrangement joins TRBV7-8 to TRBJ2-3, with D unclear. V shed 5 bases and J shed 7 bases, with 7 bases lying between them. The CDR3 consists of 11 residues. Per germline, CDR1 SGHVS and CDR2 FQNEAQ. The CDR3 loop reads CASSNSNTQYF. CDR3 nucleotides: TGTGCCAGCAGCAATAGTAATACGCAGTATTTT.

This sequence joins TRBV10-3 and TRBJ2-1, with a possible D match to TRBD2 (6 bases). Trimming cost V 0 bases and J 7 bases, with 13 bases left between them. Germline V CDR1 and CDR2: ENHRY, SYGVKD. The CDR3 spans 15 residues. CDR3 sequence (DNA): TGTGCCATCAGTGAGTCCGGACTACCTAGAAATGAGCAGTTCTTC. It is translated as CAISESGLPRNEQFF.

The V gene is TRBV7-2, the J gene TRBJ2-7; no clear D gene. The CDR3 runs 12 residues. The V and J ends lost 3 bases and 7 bases respectively, with 10 bases between them. Germline V gene lookup returns CDR1 SGHTA and CDR2 FQGNSA. The CDR3 region is CASSFSVNEQYF. The CDR3 region has the DNA TGTGCCAGCAGCTTCTCAGTCAATGAGCAGTACTTC.

The chain carries TRBV6-1 and TRBJ2-1; D perhaps matches TRBD2 (7 bases). Trimming left V 5 bases short and J 2 bases short, with 19 bases between. The CDR3 covers 17 residues. Germline-derived CDR1 and CDR2 are MNHNS and SASEGT. CDR3 nucleotide sequence: TGTGCCAGCAGTCAAGTGGGGGGGCCCGGCACCTACAATGAGCAGTTCTTC. This translates into CASSQVGGPGTYNEQFF.

This clonotype turned up a few times. The chain has TRBV12-3 or TRBV12-4 and TRBJ2-6; 9 positions agree with TRBD1. Unmatched junction bases numbered 5, after V lost 5 bases and J lost 0 bases. The CDR3 has 17 amino acids. CDR3 nucleotide sequence: TGTGCCAGCAGTATCCGACAGGGGGGCTCTGGGGCCAACGTCCTGACTTTC. Encoded protein: CASSIRQGGSGANVLTF.

The chain recombines TRBV11-3 with TRBJ2-1, with 12 positions matching TRBD2. The CDR3 is 16 residues long. CDR1 SGHNT and CDR2 YENEEA come from the germline V gene. V lost 5 bases to trimming and J lost 6 bases; unmatched junction nucleotides: 8. The CDR3 DNA reads TGTGCCAGCAGCCAAACGACTAGCGGGAGATTCAATGAGCAGTTCTTC. Protein: CASSQTTSGRFNEQFF.

This clonotype has a handful of counts. The rearrangement uses TRBV7-9 and TRBJ2-5; 13 nucleotides match TRBD2. The germline CDR1 and CDR2 sequences are SEHNR and FQNEAQ (reference sequence). The CDR3 has 16 amino acids. The V gene end was trimmed by 3 bases and the J gene end by 2 bases; junction bases not matched to a gene: 3. CDR3 region: CASSFPGLAGQETQYF. The CDR3 DNA is TGTGCCAGCAGCTTCCCGGGACTAGCGGGGCAAGAGACCCAGTACTTC.

This chain connects TRBV20-1 to TRBJ2-5; D may match TRBD1 or TRBD2 (6 bases each). CDR3 length equals 14 residues. Deletions cut 6 bases from V and 11 bases from J, with 25 bases between. Germline V CDR1 and CDR2: DFQATT, SNEGSKA (reference sequence). CDR3 protein: CSAEGPGEVREQYF. CDR3 bases: TGCAGTGCCGAAGGTCCAGGGGAGGTTCGGGAGCAGTACTTC.

This clonotype was counted a few times. V and J are TRBV6-5 and TRBJ2-6; TRBD1 might be the D (5 bases). CDR1 and CDR2 from the germline V gene are MNHEY and SVGAGI. V lost 2 bases and J 2 bases, leaving 16 bases between the germline ends. There are 18 residues in the CDR3. The CDR3 DNA reads as TGTGCCAGCAGTTACGGCGTAGGGGTGAAGACTGGGGCCAACGTCCTGACTTTC. It yields the protein CASSYGVGVKTGANVLTF.

V and J are TRBV29-1 and TRBJ2-7; D might be TRBD1 (6 bases). The V end was cut by 6 bases, the J end by 0 bases, with 15 bases between. CDR3 size: 14 residues. Germline values: CDR1 SQVTM, CDR2 ANQGSEA. In DNA form, the CDR3 reads TGCAGCGTCGGCGCGAGGGGGAGCTCCTACGAGCAGTACTTC. Protein sequence: CSVGARGSSYEQYF.

The chain links TRBV30 to TRBJ1-4; weak D call: TRBD1 (6 bases). With 5 bases removed from V and 2 bases from J, the gap between germline ends came to 9 bases. This CDR3 region has 13 residues. Germline-derived CDR1 and CDR2 are GTSNPN and SVGIG (reference sequence). The CDR3 DNA reads TGTGCCTGGGCGGACAGTACTAATGAAAAACTGTTTTTT. Translated: CAWADSTNEKLFF.

The rearrangement joins TRBV25-1 to TRBJ1-4, with D possibly TRBD1 on 6 matching bases. The V end lost 4 bases, the J end lost 8 bases, and 17 bases lay between the germline ends. Germline assignment: CDR1 MGHDK and CDR2 SYGVNS. This CDR3 has 15 residues. DNA for the CDR3: TGTGCCAGCAGTGGGGAATGGGGGCTTGTCGAAAAACTGTTTTTT. Translating it yields CASSGEWGLVEKLFF.